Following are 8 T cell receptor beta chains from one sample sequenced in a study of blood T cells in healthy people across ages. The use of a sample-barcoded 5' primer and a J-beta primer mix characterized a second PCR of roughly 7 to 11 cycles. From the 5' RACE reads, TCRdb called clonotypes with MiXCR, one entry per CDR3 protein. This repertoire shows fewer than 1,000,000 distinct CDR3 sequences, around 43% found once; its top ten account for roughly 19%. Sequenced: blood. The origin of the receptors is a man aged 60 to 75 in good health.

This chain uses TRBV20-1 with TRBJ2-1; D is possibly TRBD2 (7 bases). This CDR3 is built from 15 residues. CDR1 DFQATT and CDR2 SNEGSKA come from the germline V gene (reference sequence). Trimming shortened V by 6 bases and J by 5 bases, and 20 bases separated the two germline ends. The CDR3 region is CSAGGGAGANNEQFF. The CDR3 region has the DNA TGCAGTGCGGGAGGTGGGGCGGGGGCAAACAATGAGCAGTTCTTC.

The CDR3 nucleotides read TGTGCCAGCAGTTTGTTGACAGGCAGCTCCTACGAGCAGTACTTC. Amino acid sequence: CASSLLTGSSYEQYF. The chain is built from TRBV28 and TRBJ2-7; possible D gene TRBD1, 6 bases. V was trimmed by 3 bases and J by 0 bases, leaving 12 bases between them. This CDR3 contains 15 residues. Germline assignment: CDR1 MDHEN and CDR2 SYDVKM.

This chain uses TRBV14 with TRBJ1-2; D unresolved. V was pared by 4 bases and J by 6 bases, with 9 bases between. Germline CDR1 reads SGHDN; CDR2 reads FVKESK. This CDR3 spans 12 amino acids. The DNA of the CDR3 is TGTGCCAGCAGCCCCCACGTAAATGGCTACACCTTC. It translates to CASSPHVNGYTF.

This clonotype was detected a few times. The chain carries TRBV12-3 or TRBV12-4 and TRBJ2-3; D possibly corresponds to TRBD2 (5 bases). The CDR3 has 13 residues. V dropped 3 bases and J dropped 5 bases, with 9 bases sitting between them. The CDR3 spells CASSFSGRDTQYF. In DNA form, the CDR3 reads TGTGCCAGCAGTTTCAGCGGACGAGATACGCAGTATTTT.

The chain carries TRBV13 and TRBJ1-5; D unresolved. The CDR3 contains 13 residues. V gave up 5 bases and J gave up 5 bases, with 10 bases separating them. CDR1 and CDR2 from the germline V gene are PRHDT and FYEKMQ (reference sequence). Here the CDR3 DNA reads TGTGCCAGCAGCCCCGGACCGTATCAGCCCCAGCATTTT. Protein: CASSPGPYQPQHF.

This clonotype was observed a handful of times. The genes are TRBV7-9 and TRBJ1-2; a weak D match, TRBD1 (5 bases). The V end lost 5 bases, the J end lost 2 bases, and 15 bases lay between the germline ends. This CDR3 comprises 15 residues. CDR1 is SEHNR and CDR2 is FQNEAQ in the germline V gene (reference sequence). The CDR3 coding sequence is TGTGCCAGCAGCAACCTCGGGGGAGGGAACTATGGCTACACCTTC. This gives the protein CASSNLGGGNYGYTF.

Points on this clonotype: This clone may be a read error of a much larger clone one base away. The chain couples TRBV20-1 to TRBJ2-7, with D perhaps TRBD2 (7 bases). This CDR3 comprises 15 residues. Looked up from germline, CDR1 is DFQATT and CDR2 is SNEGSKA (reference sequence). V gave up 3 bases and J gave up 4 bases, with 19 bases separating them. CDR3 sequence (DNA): TGCAGTGCTAGCACGCCGGGCGGGGGCTATTACGAGCAGTACTTC. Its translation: CSASTPGGGYYEQYF.

The CDR3 loop reads CSVGDNYGYTF. The CDR3 DNA reads as TGCAGCGTTGGGGATAACTATGGCTACACCTTC. The chain recombines TRBV29-1 with TRBJ1-2, with D uncertain. The CDR3 is made up of 11 amino acids. Germline assignment: CDR1 SQVTM and CDR2 ANQGSEA. V was cut by 4 bases and J by 1 base, with 4 bases left in between. The full variable domain, with the rest looked up from reference TRBV29-1 and TRBJ1-2, is SAVISQKPSRDICQRGTSLTIQCQVDSQVTMMFWYRQQPGQSLTLIATANQGSEATYESGFVIDKFPISRPNLTFSTLTVSNMSPEDSSIYLCSVGDNYGYTFGSGTRLTVV.